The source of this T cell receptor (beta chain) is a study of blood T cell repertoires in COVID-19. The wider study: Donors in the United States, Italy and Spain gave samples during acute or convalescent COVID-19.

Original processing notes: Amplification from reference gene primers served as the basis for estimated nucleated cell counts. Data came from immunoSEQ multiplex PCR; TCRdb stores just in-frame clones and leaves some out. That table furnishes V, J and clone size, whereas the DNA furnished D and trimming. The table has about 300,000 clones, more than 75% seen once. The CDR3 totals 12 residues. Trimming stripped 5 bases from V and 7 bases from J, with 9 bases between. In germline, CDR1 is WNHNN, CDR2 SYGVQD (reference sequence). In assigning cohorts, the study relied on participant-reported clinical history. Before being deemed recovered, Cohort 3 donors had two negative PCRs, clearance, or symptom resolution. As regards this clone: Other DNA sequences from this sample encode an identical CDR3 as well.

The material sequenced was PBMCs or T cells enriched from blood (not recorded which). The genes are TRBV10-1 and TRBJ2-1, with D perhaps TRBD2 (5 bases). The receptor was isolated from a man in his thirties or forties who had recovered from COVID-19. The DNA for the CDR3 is TGCGCCAGCAGTTTACCGGGAAATGAGCAGTTCTTC. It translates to CASSLPGNEQFF.